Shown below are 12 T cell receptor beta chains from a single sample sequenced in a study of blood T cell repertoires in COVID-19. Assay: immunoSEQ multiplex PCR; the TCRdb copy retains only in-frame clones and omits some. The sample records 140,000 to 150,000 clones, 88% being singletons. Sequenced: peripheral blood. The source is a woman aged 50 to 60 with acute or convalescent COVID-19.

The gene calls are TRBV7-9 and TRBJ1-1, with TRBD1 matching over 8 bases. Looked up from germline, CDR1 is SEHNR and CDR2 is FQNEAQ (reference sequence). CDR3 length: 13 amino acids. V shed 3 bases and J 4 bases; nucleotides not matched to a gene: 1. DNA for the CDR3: TGTGCCAGCAGCTTTACAGGGGGCACTGAAGCTTTCTTT. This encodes CASSFTGGTEAFF.

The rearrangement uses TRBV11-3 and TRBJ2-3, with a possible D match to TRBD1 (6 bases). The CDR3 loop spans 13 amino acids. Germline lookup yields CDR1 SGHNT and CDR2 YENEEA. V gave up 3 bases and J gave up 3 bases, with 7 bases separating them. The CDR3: CASSLGATDTQYF. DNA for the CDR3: TGTGCCAGCAGCTTGGGGGCAACAGATACGCAGTATTTT.

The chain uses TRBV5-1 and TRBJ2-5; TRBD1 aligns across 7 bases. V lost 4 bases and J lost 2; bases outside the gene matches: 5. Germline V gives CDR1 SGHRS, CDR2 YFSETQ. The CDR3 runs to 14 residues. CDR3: CASSPGQLQETQYF. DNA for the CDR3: TGCGCCAGCAGCCCGGGACAGCTACAAGAGACCCAGTACTTC. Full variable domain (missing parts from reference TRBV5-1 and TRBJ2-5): KAGVTQTPRYLIKTRGQQVTLSCSPISGHRSVSWYQQTPGQGLQFLFEYFSETQRNKGNFPGRFSGRQFSNSRSEMNVSTLELGDSALYLCASSPGQLQETQYFGPGTRLLVL.

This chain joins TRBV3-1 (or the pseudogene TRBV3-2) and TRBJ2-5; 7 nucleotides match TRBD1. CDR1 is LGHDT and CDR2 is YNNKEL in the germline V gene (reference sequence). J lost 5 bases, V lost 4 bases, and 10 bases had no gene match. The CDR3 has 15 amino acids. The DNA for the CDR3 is TGTGCCAGCAGCCCCCCGAACAGGGGTGTGGAGACCCAGTACTTC. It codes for CASSPPNRGVETQYF.

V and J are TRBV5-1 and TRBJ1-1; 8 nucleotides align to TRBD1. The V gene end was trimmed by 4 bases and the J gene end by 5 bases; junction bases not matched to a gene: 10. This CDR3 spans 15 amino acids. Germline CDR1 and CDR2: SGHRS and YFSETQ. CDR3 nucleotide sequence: TGCGCCAGCAGCCCTCAGGACAGGGTACGGACTGAAGCTTTCTTT. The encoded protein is CASSPQDRVRTEAFF.

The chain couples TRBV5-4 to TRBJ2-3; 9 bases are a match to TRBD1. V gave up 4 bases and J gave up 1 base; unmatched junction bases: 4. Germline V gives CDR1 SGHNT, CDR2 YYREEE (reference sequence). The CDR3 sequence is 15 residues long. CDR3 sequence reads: CASSLQGAGTDTQYF. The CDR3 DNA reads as TGTGCCAGCAGCCTACAGGGGGCGGGCACAGATACGCAGTATTTT.

In nucleotides, the CDR3 is TGTGCCAGCTCGCCCACTAGCGGGGATAACACCGGGGAGCTGTTTTTT. Encoded protein: CASSPTSGDNTGELFF. The gene calls are TRBV18 and TRBJ2-2; 10 positions match TRBD2. Germline CDR1 and CDR2: KGHSH and LQKENI. The J segment lost 2 bases and the V segment lost 6 bases, leaving 6 bases of the junction unmatched. This CDR3 region has 16 residues.

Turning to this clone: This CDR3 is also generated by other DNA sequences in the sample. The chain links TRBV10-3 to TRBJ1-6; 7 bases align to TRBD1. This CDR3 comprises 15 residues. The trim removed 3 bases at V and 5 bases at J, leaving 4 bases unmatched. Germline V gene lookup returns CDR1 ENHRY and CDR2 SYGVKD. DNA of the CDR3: TGTGCCATCAGTGAAGGCCAGGGGGATAATTCACCCCTCCACTTT. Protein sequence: CAISEGQGDNSPLHF.

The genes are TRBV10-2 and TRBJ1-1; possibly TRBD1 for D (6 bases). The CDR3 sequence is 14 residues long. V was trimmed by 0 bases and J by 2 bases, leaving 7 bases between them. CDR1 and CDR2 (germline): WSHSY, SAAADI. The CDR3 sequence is CASSESGQNTEAFF. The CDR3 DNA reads TGCGCCAGCAGTGAGTCGGGACAAAACACTGAAGCTTTCTTT.

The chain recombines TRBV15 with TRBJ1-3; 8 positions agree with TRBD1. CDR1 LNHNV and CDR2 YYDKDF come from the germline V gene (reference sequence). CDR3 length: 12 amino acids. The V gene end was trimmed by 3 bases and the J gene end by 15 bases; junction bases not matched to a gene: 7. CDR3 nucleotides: TGTGCCACCAGCAGCCGGGGACAGGATGAATATTTT. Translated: CATSSRGQDEYF.

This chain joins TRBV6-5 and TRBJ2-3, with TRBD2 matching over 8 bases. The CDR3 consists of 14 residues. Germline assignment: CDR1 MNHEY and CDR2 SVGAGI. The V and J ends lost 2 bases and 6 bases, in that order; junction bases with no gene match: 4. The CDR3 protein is CASSYGRGVDTQYF. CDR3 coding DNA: TGTGCCAGCAGTTACGGGCGGGGGGTGGATACGCAGTATTTT.

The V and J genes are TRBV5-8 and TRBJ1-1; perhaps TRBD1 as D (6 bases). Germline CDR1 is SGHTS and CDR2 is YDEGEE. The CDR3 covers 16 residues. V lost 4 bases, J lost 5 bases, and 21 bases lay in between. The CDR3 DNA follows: TGTGCCAGCAGCCCTAACACCGGGACACTAGGGACTGAAGCTTTCTTT. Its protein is CASSPNTGTLGTEAFF.